The rows below give T cell receptor beta chains drawn from one sample of a study of T cell changes during pregnancy in multiple sclerosis. Clones were sequenced by immunoSEQ multiplex PCR, and TCRdb holds only the in-frame ones, with some missing. The sample includes about 75,000 clones, 89% seen only once; the top ten take approximately 0.97%. The source was peripheral blood, collected in the first trimester of pregnancy. Receptors originate from a female donor in good health, enrolled as a control in a pregnancy study. Both conserved end residues are part of each CDR3. Fields, in order: D gene, J gene, V gene, clone size, CDR3 protein, CDR3 DNA. D genes are given only for firm matches. A row's size may be missing; if present it is once, few, many or a size class.

- | TRBJ2-7 | TRBV7-2 | - | CASSFTRIGSYEQYF | TGTGCCAGCAGTTTCACCAGGATAGGCTCCTACGAGCAGTACTTC
- | TRBJ2-3 | TRBV5-1 | once | CASSFWGRGTDTQYF | TGCGCCAGCAGCTTTTGGGGGCGCGGGACAGATACGCAGTATTTT
TRBD1 | TRBJ1-5 | TRBV5-6 | - | CASSRDREDQPQHF | TGTGCCAGCTCCCGGGACAGGGAGGATCAGCCCCAGCATTTT
- | TRBJ1-2 | TRBV9 | - | CASSPQGGGRYGYTF | TGTGCCAGCAGCCCACAAGGGGGGGGGCGGTATGGCTACACCTTC
- | TRBJ1-1 | TRBV5-4 | few | CASSLDSTEAFF | TGTGCCAGCAGCTTGGACAGCACTGAAGCTTTCTTT
TRBD1 | TRBJ2-7 | TRBV9 | - | CASSVVAGTGGEQYF | TGTGCCAGCAGCGTAGTAGCGGGGACAGGGGGCGAGCAGTACTTC
- | TRBJ2-7 | TRBV10-3 | - | CAISDGGHHYEQYF | TGTGCCATCAGTGATGGGGGACACCACTACGAGCAGTACTTC
- | TRBJ2-7 | TRBV30 | once | CAWMNAGSKYEQYF | TGTGCCTGGATGAATGCGGGGAGTAAGTACGAGCAGTACTTC
TRBD2 | TRBJ2-5 | TRBV5-8 | - | CASRSGGLETQYF | TGTGCCAGCCGTAGCGGGGGGCTAGAGACCCAGTACTTC
TRBD2 | TRBJ2-1 | TRBV5-1 | once | CASSLTSGGARNEQFF | TGCGCCAGCAGCTTGACTAGCGGGGGGGCCCGCAATGAGCAGTTCTTC
TRBD2 | TRBJ2-1 | TRBV30 | - | CAWNPGTSWDEQFF | TGTGCCTGGAATCCGGGGACTAGCTGGGATGAGCAGTTCTTC
- | TRBJ2-7 | TRBV15 | - | CATSRDRGRNNEQYF | TGTGCCACCAGCAGAGATCGGGGGAGGAACAACGAGCAGTACTTC
TRBD1 | TRBJ2-7 | TRBV7-2 | once | CASSLATGVRDEQYF | TGTGCCAGCAGCTTAGCGACAGGGGTAAGGGACGAGCAGTACTTC
- | TRBJ1-1 | TRBV4-3 | - | CASSQDGKGLNEAFF | TGCGCCAGCAGCCAAGATGGTAAGGGGTTGAATGAAGCTTTCTTT
TRBD1 | TRBJ1-4 | TRBV15 | few | CATSSSGTELFF | TGTGCCACCAGCAGTTCCGGGACAGAACTGTTTTTT
- | TRBJ1-5 | TRBV6-6 | once | CASSYGLSQPQHF | TGTGCCAGCAGTTACGGACTTTCGCAGCCCCAGCATTTT
- | TRBJ1-1 | TRBV6-5 | - | CASTSPQGGAFF | TGTGCCAGCACCTCGCCCCAGGGCGGAGCTTTCTTT
- | TRBJ2-2 | TRBV7-2 | - | CASSSQRYTGELFF | TGTGCCAGCAGCTCTCAGCGGTACACCGGGGAGCTGTTTTTT
TRBD1 | TRBJ1-1 | TRBV14 | - | CASRAQGYTEAFF | TGTGCCAGCAGAGCACAGGGGTACACTGAAGCTTTCTTT
TRBD1 | TRBJ1-1 | TRBV18 | - | CASSPPGTGGTTEAFF | TGTGCCAGCTCACCCCCCGGGACAGGGGGCACTACTGAAGCTTTCTTT
- | TRBJ1-2 | TRBV7-9 | - | CASSLAAQGYGYGYTF | TGTGCCAGCAGCTTAGCGGCCCAGGGTTATGGCTATGGCTACACCTTC
- | TRBJ1-5 | TRBV10-3 | - | CAISEHTQPQHF | TGTGCCATCAGTGAGCACACTCAGCCCCAGCATTTT
- | TRBJ1-3 | TRBV19 | - | CASQAFSGNTIYF | TGTGCCAGTCAGGCTTTTTCTGGAAACACCATATATTTT
- | TRBJ1-1 | TRBV10-3 | - | CAISVRGLNTEAFF | TGTGCCATCAGTGTCAGGGGCCTGAACACTGAAGCTTTCTTT
- | TRBJ1-6 | TRBV11-3 | - | CASSLGRHSPLHF | TGTGCCAGCAGCTTGGGGCGACATTCACCCCTCCACTTT
TRBD2 | TRBJ2-1 | TRBV7-9 | once | CASSLVGSGKDNEQFF | TGTGCCAGCAGCTTAGTTGGGAGCGGGAAAGACAATGAGCAGTTCTTC
TRBD1 | TRBJ1-1 | TRBV19 | - | CASSTTGTGGWTFF | TGTGCCAGTAGTACAACCGGGACAGGAGGTTGGACTTTCTTT
TRBD2 | TRBJ2-2 | TRBV11-2 | - | CASSLLPGTSSGELFF | TGTGCCAGCAGCTTACTGCCTGGGACTAGCTCCGGGGAGCTGTTTTTT
TRBD1 | TRBJ1-2 | TRBV19 | - | CASSIRGQREGYTF | TGTGCCAGTAGTATACGGGGACAGAGAGAAGGCTACACCTTC
TRBD1 | TRBJ1-1 | TRBV5-1 | once | CASSLVGRGRTEAFF | TGCGCCAGCAGCTTGGTTGGCAGGGGGCGGACTGAAGCTTTCTTT
TRBD2 | TRBJ2-5 | TRBV30 | - | CAWTRAGGGETQYF | TGTGCCTGGACCCGAGCGGGAGGGGGCGAGACCCAGTACTTC
- | TRBJ2-1 | TRBV10-1 | - | CASSDREGSYNEQFF | TGCGCCAGCAGTGATCGGGAAGGATCCTACAATGAGCAGTTCTTC
TRBD2 | TRBJ2-3 | TRBV7-2 | once | CASSPGTSGAYADTQYF | TGTGCCAGCAGCCCCGGGACTAGCGGAGCATATGCAGATACGCAGTATTTT
TRBD2 | TRBJ2-7 | TRBV6-1 | few | CASRRAGGYYEQYF | TGTGCCAGCAGGCGAGCGGGGGGTTACTACGAGCAGTACTTC
- | TRBJ2-5 | TRBV5-1 | - | CASSYAGQETQYF | TGCGCCAGCAGCTACGCGGGTCAAGAGACCCAGTACTTC
- | TRBJ2-2 | TRBV11-3 | - | CASSLVVGELFF | TGTGCCAGCAGCTTAGTAGTCGGGGAGCTGTTTTTT
TRBD1 | TRBJ1-2 | TRBV27 | - | CASSLTGGYGYTF | TGTGCCAGCAGTTTGACAGGGGGCTATGGCTACACCTTC
TRBD1 | TRBJ1-3 | TRBV11-2 | - | CASSFNAPGTGGNTIYF | TGTGCCAGCAGCTTTAATGCGCCCGGGACAGGGGGAAACACCATATATTTT
- | TRBJ2-7 | TRBV7-2 | - | CASSLNARDEQYF | TGTGCCAGCAGCTTAAACGCCCGGGACGAGCAGTACTTC
- | TRBJ1-1 | TRBV18 | - | CASSSFSPGGNTEAFF | TGTGCCAGCTCATCCTTCTCTCCAGGAGGCAACACTGAAGCTTTCTTT
- | TRBJ1-2 | TRBV27 | - | CASSFPERGYTF | TGTGCCAGCAGTTTCCCGGAGAGGGGCTACACCTTC
TRBD1 | TRBJ1-1 | TRBV7-9 | - | CASSSGTGTGIGNTEAFF | TGTGCCAGCAGCTCGGGTACCGGGACAGGGATTGGGAACACTGAAGCTTTCTTT
- | TRBJ1-6 | TRBV4-3 | - | CASSQLQGNETPLHF | TGCGCCAGCAGCCAACTCCAGGGGAATGAGACACCCCTCCACTTT
TRBD1 | TRBJ1-1 | TRBV5-1 | - | CASSPNRQGGTEAFF | TGCGCCAGCAGCCCTAATAGACAGGGTGGCACTGAAGCTTTCTTT
- | TRBJ2-3 | TRBV29-1 | - | CSVESDTQYF | TGCAGCGTTGAGTCGGATACGCAGTATTTT
- | TRBJ1-1 | TRBV11-2 | - | CASSLVTGAEAFF | TGTGCCAGCAGCTTAGTAACGGGGGCTGAAGCTTTCTTT
TRBD2 | TRBJ2-3 | TRBV2 | - | CASRTGLASDTQYF | TGTGCCAGCAGAACGGGACTAGCTTCGGATACGCAGTATTTT
TRBD1 | TRBJ2-7 | TRBV4-1 | once | CASSQDFYRGVYEQYF | TGCGCCAGCAGCCAAGACTTTTACAGGGGTGTCTACGAGCAGTACTTC